This T cell receptor beta chain was profiled in a study of T-cell reconstitution after alpha-beta-depleted transplantation in children. Unique molecular identifiers tagged the TCRbeta library. TCRdb re-called the PCR reads with MiXCR, one entry per CDR3 protein. The sample comprises hundreds of thousands of distinct CDR3 sequences, approximately 14% of which are singletons, and about 0.77% rests with the top ten. V dropped 5 bases and J dropped 3; count of bases not matched to a gene: 7. CDR3 size: 14 residues. The source of this sequence is a girl aged 2 to 9 with congenital amegakaryocytic thrombocytopenia, due to receive a stem cell transplant. The sample consisted of PBMCs, taken before TCRalphabeta/CD19-depleted stem cell transplant. J is TRBJ2-7 and V is TRBV12-3 or TRBV12-4, with 7 nucleotides matching TRBD2. The CDR3 nucleotides read TGTGCCAGCAGTAGGAGGGAGCGGGACTACGAGCAGTACTTC. This codes for CASSRRERDYEQYF.